Included here is one T cell receptor beta chain sequence, with context. Its matching antigen is unknown. The sample holds other DNA sequences that translate to the same CDR3. This record belongs to a study of OX40 agonist ivuxolimab in advanced cancers. The study, taken as a whole, reports: CD4+ and CD8+ T cells in blood underwent clonal expansion by week 6 at 0.1 to 3.0 mg/kg.

Repertoires were generated with immunoSEQ multiplex PCR, while TCRdb's copy carries only in-frame clones and drops some. The table shows roughly 26,000 clones, with roughly 80% occurring only once. The CDR3 is 15 amino acids. Germline assignment: CDR1 LNHNV and CDR2 YYDKDF (reference sequence). The V gene lost 0 bases and the J gene lost 3 bases, with 9 bases spanning the gap. The sequence came from an adult with an advanced solid tumor such as melanoma, head and neck, liver or kidney cancer. The genes are TRBV15 and TRBJ1-5; D is ambiguous. The sequences come from CD4+ or CD8+ T cells sorted from blood, collected in a trial of the OX40 agonist ivuxolimab. The CDR3 sequence: CATSREVQPNQPQHF. The DNA for the CDR3 is TGTGCCACCAGCAGAGAGGTACAACCCAATCAGCCCCAGCATTTT.